The 29 T cell receptor beta chains below come from one sample, sequenced in a study of sequential checkpoint blockade in melanoma. Profiled with immunoSEQ multiplex PCR; TCRdb holds only in-frame clones, not every one. The table shows tens of thousands of clones, with about four fifths occurring only once. Treatment denoted: randomized to nivolumab then ipilimumab (arm A) or the reverse (arm B). The sample in question was CD8+ T cells sorted from blood (inferred from file names), obtained from a patient given nivolumab and ipilimumab in sequence. The receptors derive from a human donor with melanoma.

The rearrangement links TRBV4-3 to TRBJ2-3, with TRBD1 matching 10 bases. The ends lost 2 bases at V and 4 bases at J; junction bases unmatched: 6. This CDR3 is 16 amino acids long. The V gene's germline CDR1 is LGHNA and CDR2 YSLEER. For the CDR3, the DNA is TGCGCCAGCAGCCAATCGTGGACAGGGGGGCCAGATACGCAGTATTTT. It is translated as CASSQSWTGGPDTQYF.

This chain joins TRBV19 and TRBJ1-1; D may be TRBD1 (6 bases). Germline lookup yields CDR1 LNHDA and CDR2 SQIVND (reference sequence). V was cut by 4 bases and J by 0 bases, with 12 bases left in between. The CDR3 covers 15 residues. The CDR3 reads CASSTDRLLNTEAFF. The CDR3 DNA is TGTGCCAGTAGTACCGACAGGCTCCTGAACACTGAAGCTTTCTTT.

The chain recombines TRBV18 with TRBJ1-1; TRBD1 is a possible D gene (5 bases). This CDR3 region has 15 residues. CDR1 and CDR2 (germline): KGHSH, LQKENI. The ends were cut back, 4 bases at V and 1 base at J, with 13 bases in the middle. The CDR3, as DNA: TGTGCCAGCTCACGTTCTCGTGGACAGAACACTGAAGCTTTCTTT. Amino acid sequence: CASSRSRGQNTEAFF. Drawing the rest from reference TRBV18 and TRBJ1-1, the complete variable domain is NAGVMQNPRHLVRRRGQEARLRCSPMKGHSHVYWYRQLPEEGLKFMVYLQKENIIDESGMPKERFSAEFPKEGPSILRIQQVVRGDSAAYFCASSRSRGQNTEAFFGQGTRLTVV.

The chain links TRBV6-6 to TRBJ2-1, with 7 bases identical to TRBD2. V was clipped by 0 bases and J by 9 bases; unmatched bases: 2. This CDR3 region has 13 residues. CDR1 is MNHNY and CDR2 is SVGAGI in the germline V gene (reference sequence). The CDR3 nucleotides read TGTGCCAGCAGTTACTCGGGGGAGGGTGAGCAGTTCTTC. Translating it yields CASSYSGEGEQFF.

The CDR3 bases are TGCGCCAGCAGCCAAGAGTCTTTATCGGTCGGGAGAGGGACAGATACGCAGTATTTT. The encoded protein is CASSQESLSVGRGTDTQYF. The chain employs TRBV4-3 and TRBJ2-3, with a weak D call TRBD2 (6 bases). CDR1 is LGHNA, CDR2 YSLEER, per germline. The CDR3 has 19 amino acids. V was cut by 0 bases and J by 3 bases, with 22 bases left in between.

The chain recombines TRBV5-8 with TRBJ2-3; TRBD2 agrees at 7 bases. Germline V gene data show CDR1 as SGHTS and CDR2 as YDEGEE. With 3 bases clipped from V and 2 bases from J, the junction kept 9 bases outside the gene matches. CDR3 length: 16 amino acids. The chain's CDR3 is CASSSGLGVSTDTQYF. The CDR3 DNA reads TGTGCCAGCAGCTCTGGACTAGGCGTTTCCACAGATACGCAGTATTTT.

The chain joins TRBV6-5 to TRBJ2-7, with a weak D call TRBD2 (5 bases). Trimming removed 0 bases at V and 3 bases at J, with 6 bases between. The CDR3 extends over 13 amino acids. The germline V gene encodes CDR1 MNHEY and CDR2 SVGAGI. This chain's CDR3 is CASSYSRGYEQYF. In nucleotides, the CDR3 is TGTGCCAGCAGTTACTCTCGGGGCTACGAGCAGTACTTC.

The chain uses TRBV6-1 and TRBJ2-7; maybe TRBD2 (6 bases). V shed 2 bases and J shed 3 bases, with 14 bases lying between them. There are 15 residues in the CDR3. Germline CDR1 reads MNHNS; CDR2 reads SASEGT. For the CDR3, the DNA is TGTGCCAGCAGTGAACCGGGGGACTCCTTCTACGAGCAGTACTTC. Its translation is CASSEPGDSFYEQYF.

The V and J genes are TRBV5-1 and TRBJ2-5, with D possibly being TRBD2 (6 bases). The germline V gene encodes CDR1 SGHRS and CDR2 YFSETQ. The CDR3 contains 15 residues. The V end lost 0 bases, the J end lost 4 bases, and 13 bases lay between the germline ends. The CDR3 DNA sequence: TGCGCCAGCAGCTTGGTTTGGCTAGCGCGAGAGACCCAGTACTTC. Translated: CASSLVWLARETQYF.

The chain joins TRBV10-3 to TRBJ2-5, with 7 bases lining up with TRBD1. CDR1 is ENHRY, CDR2 SYGVKD, per germline. CDR3 length: 15 residues. Losses at the gene ends were 4 bases for V and 4 bases for J; bases not matched to a gene: 9. CDR3 DNA: TGTGCCATCAGTGGGACAGGTTCGTATGGAGAGACCCAGTACTTC. Translated: CAISGTGSYGETQYF.

This clone has more than one count but fewer than ten. This chain links TRBV7-9 with TRBJ2-7, with D possibly matching TRBD1 (5 bases). The CDR3 is made up of 13 amino acids. Trimming left V 6 bases short and J 6 bases short, with 15 bases between. Germline V gene lookup returns CDR1 SEHNR and CDR2 FQNEAQ (reference sequence). The CDR3 nucleotides read TGTGCCAGCAGTACCGACAGCTCGGGCGAGCAGTACTTC. It encodes CASSTDSSGEQYF. Together with reference TRBV7-9 and TRBJ2-7, the CDR3 gives the full variable domain: DTGVSQNPRHKITKRGQNVTFRCDPISEHNRLYWYRQTLGQGPEFLTYFQNEAQLEKSRLLSDRFSAERPKGSFSTLEIQRTEQGDSAMYLCASSTDSSGEQYFGPGTRLTVT.

About this clone itself: In the same sample, other DNA sequences code for this CDR3. The J gene is TRBJ1-1, the V gene TRBV7-9; D might be TRBD1 (6 bases). This CDR3 has 14 amino acids. V dropped 5 bases and J dropped 2 bases, with 12 bases sitting between them. The V gene's germline CDR1 is SEHNR and CDR2 FQNEAQ (reference sequence). The CDR3 sequence: CASSADRKNTEAFF. Here the CDR3 DNA reads TGTGCCAGCAGCGCGGACAGAAAAAACACTGAAGCTTTCTTT.

The chain couples TRBV11-2 to TRBJ1-3; 9 positions match TRBD1. CDR3 length equals 17 residues. V was clipped by 5 bases and J by 3 bases; unmatched bases: 11. Germline CDR1 SGHAT, CDR2 FQNNGV. CDR3 loop: CASSANRGQGFGNTIYF. The CDR3 DNA is TGTGCCAGCAGCGCCAATCGGGGACAGGGATTTGGAAACACCATATATTTT.

The genes are TRBV19 and TRBJ2-7; D is unclear. V was pared by 2 bases and J by 2 bases, with 7 bases between. Germline V gene data show CDR1 as LNHDA and CDR2 as SQIVND (reference sequence). The CDR3 runs to 13 residues. CDR3 bases: TGTGCCAGTAGTATATCCGGAGCCTACGAGCAGTACTTC. Translated, it gives CASSISGAYEQYF.

The chain joins TRBV27 to TRBJ2-3; D is perhaps TRBD2 (6 bases). V was clipped by 5 bases and J by 8 bases, with 20 bases between them. The CDR3 is made up of 15 amino acids. The germline V gene has CDR1 MNHEY and CDR2 SMNVEV (reference sequence). The CDR3 DNA sequence: TGTGCCAGCAGTCCACCGGGGCTACGGCGGGGTACGCAGTATTTT. This gives the protein CASSPPGLRRGTQYF.

This clone turned up a few times. The sample contains more than one DNA sequence encoding this CDR3. The chain combines TRBV5-1 with TRBJ2-2; 10 nucleotides agree with TRBD2. CDR1 and CDR2 (germline): SGHRS, YFSETQ. Trimming removed 5 bases from V and 1 base from J; junction bases left unmatched: 2. The CDR3 loop spans 15 amino acids. The CDR3 is CASRLAGGNTGELFF. CDR3 DNA: TGCGCCAGCAGATTAGCGGGAGGGAACACCGGGGAGCTGTTTTTT.

J is TRBJ1-5 and V is TRBV30, with a possible D match to TRBD1 (6 bases). Germline V CDR1 and CDR2: GTSNPN, SVGIG (reference sequence). The CDR3 is 15 amino acids. V dropped 3 bases and J dropped 3 bases, with 15 bases sitting between them. In nucleotides, the CDR3 is TGTGCCTGGAGCGAGGGACACAACGCCAATCAGCCCCAGCATTTT. Translating it yields CAWSEGHNANQPQHF.

The chain combines TRBV10-2 with TRBJ2-1, with 9 bases aligning to TRBD2. V dropped 8 bases and J dropped 1; count of bases not matched to a gene: 6. This CDR3 comprises 15 residues. Germline CDR1 WSHSY, CDR2 SAAADI. The CDR3 is CASFLSGSSYNEQFF. CDR3 bases: TGCGCCAGCTTCCTTAGCGGGAGTTCCTACAATGAGCAGTTCTTC.

V is TRBV7-2 and J is TRBJ1-5; D possibly corresponds to TRBD1 (6 bases). Germline V gene data show CDR1 as SGHTA and CDR2 as FQGNSA. Deletions cut 5 bases from V and 1 base from J, with 15 bases between. The CDR3 has 16 amino acids. CDR3 region: CASSREMGASNQPQHF. In DNA form, the CDR3 reads TGTGCCAGCAGCCGAGAGATGGGGGCGAGCAATCAGCCCCAGCATTTT.

The chain couples TRBV28 to TRBJ2-7; D uncertain. Between the trimmed V and J ends, which lost 6 bases and 3 bases, there was a span of 6 bases. Looked up from germline, CDR1 is MDHEN and CDR2 is SYDVKM. The CDR3 contains 11 residues. CDR3 loop: CASRRNYEQYF. In nucleotides, the CDR3 is TGTGCCAGCAGGAGGAACTACGAGCAGTACTTC.

The V and J genes are TRBV7-3 and TRBJ2-3; maybe TRBD2 (6 bases). The ends were cut back, 5 bases at V and 0 bases at J, with 12 bases in the middle. The germline V gene encodes CDR1 SGHTA and CDR2 FQGTGA. This CDR3 is 15 amino acids long. The chain's CDR3 is CASSPGLGSTDTQYF. DNA for the CDR3: TGTGCCAGCAGCCCGGGACTGGGGAGCACAGATACGCAGTATTTT.

The chain carries TRBV30 and TRBJ2-1; D is unresolved. V lost 2 bases and J lost 9, with 11 bases in between. Germline V gene sequence: CDR1 GTSNPN, CDR2 SVGIG (reference sequence). The CDR3 extends over 12 amino acids. Written as DNA, the CDR3 is TGTGCCTGGAGTTTTAGTTATCCTGAGCAGTTCTTC. Protein product: CAWSFSYPEQFF.

The CDR3 DNA follows: TGTGCCAGCACCGGACAGGGGGTCTACGAGCAGTACTTC. Amino acids: CASTGQGVYEQYF. V usage is TRBV18 and J usage is TRBJ2-7; 10 bases fit TRBD1. This CDR3 spans 13 amino acids. CDR1 is KGHSH and CDR2 is LQKENI in the germline V gene. Trimming took 8 bases from V and 3 from J; bases not matched to a gene: 4.

The CDR3 region is CASSLSSVAGASYNEQFF. The CDR3 nucleotides are TGCGCCAGCAGCTTGAGTTCTGTGGCGGGTGCCTCCTACAATGAGCAGTTCTTC. The chain carries TRBV5-1 and TRBJ2-1, with a weak D call TRBD2 (5 bases). This CDR3 comprises 18 residues. V gave up 1 base and J gave up 0 bases, with 17 bases separating them. Per the germline V gene, CDR1 is SGHRS and CDR2 is YFSETQ.

This chain connects TRBV6-5 to TRBJ2-1, with 7 nucleotides matching TRBD2. Germline CDR1 and CDR2: MNHEY and SVGAGI. This CDR3 is built from 12 residues. V shed 6 bases and J 12 bases; nucleotides not matched to a gene: 8. In DNA, the CDR3 is TGTGCCAGCAGCTCCTGGGAGGGCGCGCAGTTCTTC. This translates into CASSSWEGAQFF.

This clone was seen only a few times. The chain uses TRBV18 and TRBJ2-7, with 9 bases fitting TRBD1. Germline-derived CDR1 and CDR2 are KGHSH and LQKENI. The CDR3 runs to 14 residues. J was trimmed by 1 base and V by 6 bases; bases with no gene match: 4. The CDR3 coding sequence is TGTGCCAGCTCGCGACAGGGGGGATCCTACGAGCAGTACTTC. This translates into CASSRQGGSYEQYF.

In its sample, this clone was seen once. This chain joins TRBV30 and TRBJ1-3; D possibly corresponds to TRBD1 (6 bases). Looked up from germline, CDR1 is GTSNPN and CDR2 is SVGIG (reference sequence). V lost 2 bases and J lost 7, with 9 bases in between. This CDR3 is built from 12 residues. The CDR3 region is CAWSIQGNTIYF. The CDR3 DNA follows: TGTGCCTGGAGTATCCAGGGGAACACCATATATTTT.

The chain uses TRBV16 and TRBJ1-1; the D gene is possibly TRBD1 (5 bases). This CDR3 has 13 residues. V lost 0 bases to trimming and J lost 8 bases, with 10 bases between them. Germline lookup yields CDR1 KGHSY and CDR2 FQNENV. The CDR3 protein is CASSQSGLLEAFF. CDR3 nucleotide sequence: TGTGCCAGCAGCCAATCGGGACTTCTAGAAGCTTTCTTT. The full variable domain, in which reference TRBV16 and TRBJ1-1 provide the parts outside the CDR3, is GEEVAQTPKHLVRGEGQKAKLYCAPIKGHSYVFWYQQVLKNEFKFLISFQNENVFDETGMPKERFSAKCLPNSPCSLEIQATKLEDSAVYFCASSQSGLLEAFFGQGTRLTVV.

The chain couples TRBV19 to TRBJ2-2; no definite D call. V was shortened by 0 bases and J by 4 bases, with 6 bases between the two germline ends. CDR3 length: 14 amino acids. The germline gives CDR1 LNHDA, CDR2 SQIVND (reference sequence). The CDR3 is CASSIEVGTGELFF. The CDR3 nucleotides are TGTGCCAGTAGTATAGAGGTCGGCACCGGGGAGCTGTTTTTT.